The 3 T cell receptor beta chains in this list originate from one sample, sequenced in a study of blood T cell repertoires in COVID-19. The data were produced by immunoSEQ multiplex PCR, yet TCRdb's version contains in-frame clones alone and is incomplete. Of 200,000 to 300,000 clones listed, 75% to 90% were seen once; the top ten hold approximately 2%. Material: peripheral blood. The receptors here all came from a man in his thirties or forties with active or convalescent COVID-19.

The rearrangement uses TRBV10-3 and TRBJ2-3; D gene uncertain. The CDR3 extends over 15 amino acids. Germline V gene sequence: CDR1 ENHRY, CDR2 SYGVKD. Trimming stripped 2 bases from V and 0 bases from J, with 9 bases between. The CDR3 is CAISEGPTSTDTQYF. The CDR3 DNA sequence: TGTGCCATCAGTGAGGGTCCGACTAGCACAGATACGCAGTATTTT.

The CDR3 region has the DNA TGTGCCAGCAGTTACCCTAGGGGTGAGCAGTTCTTC. Translation: CASSYPRGEQFF. The V and J genes are TRBV6-6 and TRBJ2-1, with a tentative D call TRBD1 (5 bases). Per germline, CDR1 MNHNY and CDR2 SVGAGI (reference sequence). This CDR3 has 12 residues. V was clipped by 2 bases and J by 9 bases, with 8 bases between them.

The gene calls are TRBV7-6 and TRBJ1-4; 9 bases map to TRBD1. The CDR3 has 16 residues. Germline lookup yields CDR1 SGHVS and CDR2 FNYEAQ. V lost 3 bases to trimming and J lost 3 bases; unmatched junction nucleotides: 5. The CDR3 reads CASSLDRGASNEKLFF. The CDR3 DNA is TGTGCCAGCAGCTTGGACAGGGGCGCGTCTAATGAAAAACTGTTTTTT.